What follows are 25 T cell receptor beta chains derived from one specimen sequenced in a study of blood T cell repertoires in COVID-19. Data came from immunoSEQ multiplex PCR; TCRdb stores just in-frame clones and leaves some out. The top ten clones hold 5.8% of a sample with 40,000 to 55,000 clones, 78% of them seen once. The sample was PBMCs or T cells enriched from blood (not recorded which). These receptors all stem from a woman aged 45-65 years with acute COVID-19.

The genes are TRBV30 and TRBJ1-5; TRBD1 might be the D (6 bases). Per germline, CDR1 GTSNPN and CDR2 SVGIG (reference sequence). The CDR3 is 14 amino acids. V was shortened by 5 bases and J by 5 bases, with 16 bases between the two germline ends. The CDR3 region has the DNA TGTGCCTGGTCCTTTGGGGGGGGCCATCAGCCCCAGCATTTT. Protein product: CAWSFGGGHQPQHF.

The J gene is TRBJ1-1, the V gene TRBV5-1; D remains unclear. V lost 0 bases, J lost 7 bases, and 13 bases lay in between. Germline loops: CDR1 SGHRS, CDR2 YFSETQ. The CDR3 sequence is 14 residues long. The CDR3 DNA is TGCGCCAGCAGCTTGGACGTGGGTACGGGTGAAGCTTTCTTT. This codes for CASSLDVGTGEAFF.

The chain couples TRBV6-5 to TRBJ1-6; D might be TRBD1 (5 bases). CDR3 length equals 15 residues. Germline V gene lookup returns CDR1 MNHEY and CDR2 SVGAGI. The V end lost 7 bases, the J end lost 4 bases, and 14 bases lay between the germline ends. This CDR3 is CASIPREVYNSPLHF. Here the CDR3 DNA reads TGTGCCAGCATCCCCAGGGAAGTATATAATTCACCCCTCCACTTT.

V usage is TRBV24-1 and J usage is TRBJ2-1, with TRBD1 identical over 7 bases. This CDR3 comprises 16 residues. The germline gives CDR1 KGHDR, CDR2 SFDVKD. V shed 3 bases, J shed 10 bases, and the junction held 14 bases outside the gene matches. The CDR3 DNA reads TGTGCCACCAGTGATCACCTTCGACAGGGACGAGGGGAGCAGTTCTTC. Its protein is CATSDHLRQGRGEQFF.

The chain combines TRBV4-1 with TRBJ2-2, with D unclear. V lost 1 base and J 2 bases, leaving 11 bases between the germline ends. The CDR3 totals 16 residues. Germline CDR1 and CDR2: MGHRA and YSYEKL. CDR3 DNA sequence: TGCGCCAGCAGCCAAGCCCCGGGTTTAAACACCGGGGAGCTGTTTTTT. Translation gives CASSQAPGLNTGELFF.

This chain links TRBV6-6 with TRBJ2-7; 11 nucleotides align to TRBD1. J lost 6 bases, V lost 5 bases, and 3 bases had no gene match. Germline V gene data show CDR1 as MNHNY and CDR2 as SVGAGI (reference sequence). The CDR3 is 13 residues long. The CDR3 coding sequence is TGTGCCAGCAGTCGGGACAGGGGGAGCGAGCAGTACTTC. Its protein product is CASSRDRGSEQYF.

The V and J genes are TRBV6-1 and TRBJ1-5; D gene unclear. This CDR3 comprises 13 residues. V was trimmed by 1 base and J by 9 bases, leaving 10 bases between them. Germline CDR1 reads MNHNS; CDR2 reads SASEGT. CDR3 sequence (DNA): TGTGCCAGCAGTGAAGGCCAAGGGAGGCCCCAGCATTTT. Encoded protein: CASSEGQGRPQHF.

The gene calls are TRBV11-3 and TRBJ2-1; tentative D call: TRBD1 (5 bases). CDR3 length: 16 residues. Per germline, CDR1 SGHNT and CDR2 YENEEA. V lost 1 base and J 1 base, leaving 11 bases between the germline ends. The CDR3: CASSLGSGQSYNEQFF. The CDR3 coding sequence is TGTGCCAGCAGCTTAGGCTCAGGGCAGTCCTACAATGAGCAGTTCTTC.

The CDR3 nucleotides read TGTGCCAGCTCTGCCCTTCCAGGGGGATGGGTCACTGAAGCTTTCTTT. This encodes CASSALPGGWVTEAFF. V and J are TRBV27 and TRBJ1-1; 7 bases line up with TRBD1. Per the germline V gene, CDR1 is MNHEY and CDR2 is SMNVEV (reference sequence). With 8 bases clipped from V and 4 bases from J, the junction kept 16 bases outside the gene matches. This CDR3 contains 16 residues.

V usage is TRBV27 and J usage is TRBJ1-4; the D gene is possibly TRBD1 (5 bases). With 2 bases removed from V and 7 bases from J, the gap between germline ends came to 14 bases. From germline, CDR1 is MNHEY and CDR2 SMNVEV (reference sequence). The CDR3 contains 15 residues. DNA for the CDR3: TGTGCCAGCAGTTTAAGGCAGGGCTCGGGTGAAAAACTGTTTTTT. This encodes CASSLRQGSGEKLFF.

The chain carries TRBV5-4 and TRBJ2-1; D perhaps matches TRBD1 (6 bases). This CDR3 is 14 amino acids long. V was cut by 7 bases and J by 1 base, with 12 bases left in between. Germline loops: CDR1 SGHNT, CDR2 YYREEE (reference sequence). Here the CDR3 DNA reads TGTGCCAGCTCGGACAGTCTTTCCTACAATGAGCAGTTCTTC. It translates to CASSDSLSYNEQFF.

The chain couples TRBV29-1 to TRBJ2-7; a possible D gene is TRBD2 (6 bases). The CDR3 runs to 12 residues. CDR1 SQVTM and CDR2 ANQGSEA come from the germline V gene. Trimming shortened V by 6 bases and J by 3 bases, and 12 bases separated the two germline ends. This chain's CDR3 is CSVRGAIYEQYF. The CDR3 DNA reads TGCAGCGTGCGCGGGGCAATCTACGAGCAGTACTTC.

This chain uses TRBV11-2 with TRBJ1-2, with a possible D match to TRBD1 (6 bases). CDR1 is SGHAT and CDR2 is FQNNGV in the germline V gene. V was pared by 3 bases and J by 0 bases, with 17 bases between. This CDR3 has 17 residues. CDR3 residues: CASSLVDSPTPNYGYTF. CDR3 bases: TGTGCCAGCAGCTTGGTGGACAGCCCTACCCCTAACTATGGCTACACCTTC.

V and J are TRBV15 and TRBJ1-1; possibly TRBD1 for D (6 bases). The CDR3 is 12 residues long. The germline V and J ends were trimmed by 5 bases and 5 bases, with 9 bases remaining between them. The germline V gene encodes CDR1 LNHNV and CDR2 YYDKDF (reference sequence). DNA of the CDR3: TGTGCCACCAGCGGAGGACAGACTGAAGCTTTCTTT. Encoded protein: CATSGGQTEAFF.

This clone was seen a handful of times. The genes are TRBV5-6 and TRBJ1-1; D perhaps matches TRBD1 (6 bases). The V gene's germline CDR1 is SGHDT and CDR2 YYEEEE. The V end lost 4 bases, the J end lost 4 bases, and 17 bases lay between the germline ends. The CDR3 runs 15 residues. The CDR3 spells CASSRAGAGGTEAFF. For the CDR3, the DNA is TGTGCCAGCAGCCGGGCGGGGGCCGGCGGCACTGAAGCTTTCTTT.

V usage is TRBV5-1 and J usage is TRBJ2-5; D unclear. The CDR3 has 15 amino acids. Germline CDR1 SGHRS, CDR2 YFSETQ. V dropped 1 base and J dropped 0 bases, with 10 bases sitting between them. CDR3 sequence reads: CASSLTPLYQETQYF. Here the CDR3 DNA reads TGCGCCAGCAGCTTGACCCCACTTTACCAAGAGACCCAGTACTTC.

The chain has TRBV6-6 and TRBJ2-5, with D perhaps TRBD2 (5 bases). CDR3 length: 14 amino acids. Trimming stripped 5 bases from V and 7 bases from J, with 17 bases between. CDR1 MNHNY and CDR2 SVGAGI come from the germline V gene (reference sequence). CDR3 nucleotides: TGTGCCAGCAGTGACGGGAAAACCCGGTGGACCCAGTACTTC. Its protein product is CASSDGKTRWTQYF.

The CDR3 loop reads CATSGTENTEAFF. The DNA for the CDR3 is TGTGCCACCAGCGGGACAGAGAACACTGAAGCTTTCTTT. The chain uses TRBV15 and TRBJ1-1, with 7 bases lining up with TRBD1. The CDR3 length is 13 residues. CDR1 is LNHNV, CDR2 YYDKDF, per germline (reference sequence). The trim removed 5 bases at V and 1 base at J, leaving 1 base unmatched.

This clone was detected a few times. This chain connects TRBV19 to TRBJ2-2, with D tentatively TRBD2 (7 bases). The germline V gene encodes CDR1 LNHDA and CDR2 SQIVND (reference sequence). The CDR3 is made up of 15 amino acids. Trimming cost V 8 bases and J 6 bases, with 19 bases left between them. The DNA of the CDR3 is TGTGCCAGTTACGGGGGAGGGGGATGGTCCGGGGAGCTGTTTTTT. This sequence encodes CASYGGGGWSGELFF.

This clone was recorded a few times. This sequence joins TRBV9 and TRBJ2-2; TRBD2 matches 13 bases. Germline V gene sequence: CDR1 SGDLS, CDR2 YYNGEE. V shed 3 bases, J shed 8 bases, and the junction held 7 bases outside the gene matches. This CDR3 is 16 amino acids long. CDR3 protein: CASSASGLAGSGELFF. In nucleotides, the CDR3 is TGTGCCAGCAGCGCCTCGGGACTAGCGGGGTCGGGGGAGCTGTTTTTT.

This chain joins TRBV5-1 and TRBJ1-1; TRBD1 might be the D (5 bases). Between the trimmed V and J ends, which lost 0 bases and 5 bases, there was a span of 11 bases. CDR1 is SGHRS and CDR2 is YFSETQ in the germline V gene. The CDR3 is 14 residues long. The CDR3 is CASSLAGYRTEAFF. The DNA for the CDR3 is TGCGCCAGCAGCTTGGCAGGGTATCGGACTGAAGCTTTCTTT.

The DNA for the CDR3 is TGTGCCAGCAGTGTTTCAGGGCCCGGGGAGCTGTTTTTT. This sequence encodes CASSVSGPGELFF. The J gene is TRBJ2-2, the V gene TRBV2; tentatively, D is TRBD1 (5 bases). Trimming stripped 4 bases from V and 6 bases from J, with 9 bases between. This CDR3 has 13 residues. Germline V gives CDR1 SNHLY, CDR2 FYNNEI.

The V gene is TRBV30, the J gene TRBJ1-3; no definite D call. CDR1 is GTSNPN, CDR2 SVGIG, per germline (reference sequence). Trimming left V 2 bases short and J 3 bases short, with 14 bases between. This CDR3 is built from 15 residues. CDR3 nucleotides: TGTGCCTGGAGTAGCGGCACCGCAAGTGGAAACACCATATATTTT. Its protein is CAWSSGTASGNTIYF.

The chain couples TRBV6-5 to TRBJ1-2; 8 bases are shared with TRBD1. J gave up 8 bases and V 3 bases, and 5 bases lay outside the gene matches. CDR3 length: 13 residues. The germline V gene encodes CDR1 MNHEY and CDR2 SVGAGI. CDR3 sequence: CASSYGQGRGYTF. The CDR3 DNA reads TGTGCCAGCAGTTATGGACAGGGAAGGGGCTACACCTTC.

CDR3 loop: CASSFQQGYEQYF. The CDR3 DNA is TGTGCCAGCAGCTTTCAACAGGGGTACGAGCAGTACTTC. The chain uses TRBV7-6 and TRBJ2-7; 7 nucleotides match TRBD1. The V gene end was trimmed by 3 bases and the J gene end by 4 bases; junction bases not matched to a gene: 3. The CDR3 is made up of 13 amino acids. Germline CDR1 reads SGHVS; CDR2 reads FNYEAQ.